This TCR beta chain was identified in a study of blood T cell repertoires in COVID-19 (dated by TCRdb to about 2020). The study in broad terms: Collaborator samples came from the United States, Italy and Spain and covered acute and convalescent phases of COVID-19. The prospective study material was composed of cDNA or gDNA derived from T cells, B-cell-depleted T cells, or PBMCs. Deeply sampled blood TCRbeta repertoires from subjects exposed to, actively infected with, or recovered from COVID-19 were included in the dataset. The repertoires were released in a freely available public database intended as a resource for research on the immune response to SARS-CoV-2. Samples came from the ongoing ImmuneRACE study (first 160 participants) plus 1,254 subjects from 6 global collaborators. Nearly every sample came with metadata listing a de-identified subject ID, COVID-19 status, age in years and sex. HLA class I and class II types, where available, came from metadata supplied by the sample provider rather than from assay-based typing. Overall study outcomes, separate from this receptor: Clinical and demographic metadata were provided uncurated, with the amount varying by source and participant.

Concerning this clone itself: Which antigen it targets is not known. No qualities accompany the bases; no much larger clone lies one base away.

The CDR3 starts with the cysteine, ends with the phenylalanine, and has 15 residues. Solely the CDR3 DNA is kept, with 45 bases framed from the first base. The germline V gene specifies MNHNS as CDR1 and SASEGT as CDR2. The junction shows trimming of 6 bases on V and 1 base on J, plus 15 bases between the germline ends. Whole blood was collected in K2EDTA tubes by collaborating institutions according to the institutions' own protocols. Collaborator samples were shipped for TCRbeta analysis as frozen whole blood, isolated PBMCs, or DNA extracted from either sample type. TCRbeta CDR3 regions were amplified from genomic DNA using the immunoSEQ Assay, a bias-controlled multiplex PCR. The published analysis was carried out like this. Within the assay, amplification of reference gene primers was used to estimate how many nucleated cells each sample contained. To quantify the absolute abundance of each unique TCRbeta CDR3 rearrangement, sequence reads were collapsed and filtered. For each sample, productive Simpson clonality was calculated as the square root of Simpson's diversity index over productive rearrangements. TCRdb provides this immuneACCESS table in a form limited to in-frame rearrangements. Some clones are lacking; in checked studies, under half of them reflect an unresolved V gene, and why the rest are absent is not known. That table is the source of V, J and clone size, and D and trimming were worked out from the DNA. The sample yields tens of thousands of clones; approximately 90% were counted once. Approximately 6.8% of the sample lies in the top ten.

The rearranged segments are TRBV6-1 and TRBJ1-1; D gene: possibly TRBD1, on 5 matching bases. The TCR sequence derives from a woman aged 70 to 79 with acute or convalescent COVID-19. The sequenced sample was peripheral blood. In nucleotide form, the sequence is TGTGCCAGCAGGGGGGGTTTTGCGGAGAACACTGAAGCTTTCTTT. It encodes CASRGGFAENTEAFF.